The rows below give T cell receptor beta chains drawn from one sample of a study of T cells in Graves' hyperthyroidism and ophthalmopathy. TCRdb reanalysed the multiplex PCR reads using MiXCR and keeps one entry per CDR3 protein. The sample includes about 380,000 distinct CDR3 sequences, less than 20% seen only once; the top ten take 40% to 45%. Sequenced input: blood. These receptors originate from a man aged 18 to 35 with Graves' ophthalmopathy. The CDR3 runs from the conserved cysteine through the conserved F or W. D genes are given only for firm matches. Some rows have no size entry. The others give once, few or many, or a class for an expanded clone.

J gene | V gene | D gene | clone size | CDR3 DNA | CDR3 protein
TRBJ1-6 | TRBV3-1 | - | many | TGTGCCAGCAGCTACCGGGTCGATAATTCACCCCTCCACTTT | CASSYRVDNSPLHF
TRBJ1-5 | TRBV28 | TRBD1 | few | TGTGCCAGCAGTTTGGGACAGCCTTATAGCAATCAGCCCCAGCATTTT | CASSLGQPYSNQPQHF
TRBJ2-7 | TRBV10-1 | - | few | TGCGCCAGCAGTGAGGCAGGCTCCTACGAGCAGTACTTC | CASSEAGSYEQYF
TRBJ1-1 | TRBV29-1 | - | few | TGCAGCGGTACCCAGGGGTTGGACACTGAAGCTTTCTTT | CSGTQGLDTEAFF
TRBJ1-2 | TRBV7-2 | - | many | TGTGCCAGCAGTTTGTATGGCTACACCTTC | CASSLYGYTF
TRBJ1-6 | TRBV10-3 | TRBD1 | few | TGTGCCTCGGGACAGAACTATAATTCACCCCTCCACTTT | CASGQNYNSPLHF
TRBJ2-3 | TRBV7-8 | TRBD2 | few | TGTGCCACCTTACCTCGAAACCCGCTAGCGGGGGGCACAGATACGCAGTATTTT | CATLPRNPLAGGTDTQYF
TRBJ2-1 | TRBV7-3 | - | - | TGTGCCAGCAGCTTAACCGGAGGTCTAGATCGTGGTGAGCAGTTCTTC | CASSLTGGLDRGEQFF
TRBJ1-1 | TRBV12-3/TRBV12-4 | - | - | TGTGCCAGCAGGGTAGGGGCAGCCAACACTGAAGCTTTCTTT | CASRVGAANTEAFF
TRBJ2-7 | TRBV7-9 | - | many | TGTGCCAGCAGTCCGACCGCCCGGGCGGGTGAGCAGTACTTC | CASSPTARAGEQYF
TRBJ1-5 | TRBV6-6 | - | many | TGTGCCAGCAGTTACTCGTGGGGGGGCCAGCAGCCCCAGCATTTT | CASSYSWGGQQPQHF
TRBJ2-1 | TRBV3-1 | TRBD1 | - | TGTGCCGGCAGACGCACAGGGGACAAGTCTGGCAATGAGCAGTTCTTC | CAGRRTGDKSGNEQFF
TRBJ2-3 | TRBV7-8 | TRBD2 | many | TGTGCCAGCAGCTACACTAGCGGGGGGGCACCGGCTAGCACAGATACGCAGTATTTT | CASSYTSGGAPASTDTQYF
TRBJ2-2 | TRBV7-3 | - | many | TGTGCCAGCAGCTTGGGATTTATGGACACCGGGGAGCTGTTTTTT | CASSLGFMDTGELFF
TRBJ2-1 | TRBV12-3/TRBV12-4 | - | many | TGTGCCAGCAGTTTAATGGGGGCCTACAATGAGCAGTTCTTC | CASSLMGAYNEQFF
TRBJ1-5 | TRBV20-1 | TRBD1 | many | TGCAGTGTGACAGGGACGAGCAATCAGCCCCAGCATTTT | CSVTGTSNQPQHF
TRBJ1-1 | TRBV18 | TRBD1 | many | TGTGCCAGCTCACCACAAACAGGGGGAGCTTTCTTT | CASSPQTGGAFF
TRBJ1-2 | TRBV7-9 | TRBD1 | many | TGTGCCAGCAGCTTAGATGACAGGGGCTATGGCTACACCTTC | CASSLDDRGYGYTF
TRBJ2-5 | TRBV6-6 | - | many | TGTGCCAGCAGTTACGCCTTAGCAGAGACCCAGTACTTC | CASSYALAETQYF
TRBJ2-7 | TRBV27 | TRBD2 | few | TGTGCCAGCAGCCCCCGTGGCGCGGGGGGTGCCTACGAGCAGTACTTC | CASSPRGAGGAYEQYF
TRBJ1-5 | TRBV15 | - | few | TGTGCCACCAGCAGAGGGAACTCCTATAGCAATCAGCCCCAGCATTTT | CATSRGNSYSNQPQHF
TRBJ2-5 | TRBV7-3 | - | few | TGTGCCAGCAGCTTTGCAGGGAGAGAGACCCAGTACTTC | CASSFAGRETQYF
TRBJ1-1 | TRBV2 | - | many | TGTGCCAGCAGTGCGGGGCCAAACACTGAAGCTTTCTTT | CASSAGPNTEAFF
TRBJ1-5 | TRBV2 | - | - | TGTGCCAGCAGTGTTAAGCAGGGACCCAATCAGCCCCAGCATTTT | CASSVKQGPNQPQHF
TRBJ2-2 | TRBV3-1 | - | many | TGTGCCAGCAGCCTCCTTGTAACGAACACCGGGGAGCTGTTTTTT | CASSLLVTNTGELFF
TRBJ2-7 | TRBV5-6 | TRBD1 | many | TGTGCCAGCAACCCCCCCAGGGGGAAGGGTGAGCAGTACTTC | CASNPPRGKGEQYF
TRBJ2-7 | TRBV7-2 | - | many | TGTGCCAGCAGCTTAGCCCACGAGCAGTACTTC | CASSLAHEQYF
TRBJ1-1 | TRBV18 | TRBD1 | - | TGTGCCAGCTCTCCGCCTCTGGGGACAGTTAACACTGAAGCTTTCTTT | CASSPPLGTVNTEAFF
TRBJ2-3 | TRBV29-1 | - | few | TGCAGCGTGGGCCTCCGGGGTGTCACAGATACGCAGTATTTT | CSVGLRGVTDTQYF